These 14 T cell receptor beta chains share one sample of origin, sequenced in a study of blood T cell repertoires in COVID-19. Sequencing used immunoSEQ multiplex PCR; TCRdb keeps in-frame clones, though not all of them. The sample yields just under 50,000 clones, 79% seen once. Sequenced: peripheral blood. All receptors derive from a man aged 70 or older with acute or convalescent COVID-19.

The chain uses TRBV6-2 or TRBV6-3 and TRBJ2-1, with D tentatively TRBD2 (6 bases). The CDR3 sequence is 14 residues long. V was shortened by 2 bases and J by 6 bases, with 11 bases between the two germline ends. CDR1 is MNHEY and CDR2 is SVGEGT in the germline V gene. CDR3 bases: TGTGCCAGCAGTTACATGGGACTGGGCAATGAGCAGTTCTTC. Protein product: CASSYMGLGNEQFF.

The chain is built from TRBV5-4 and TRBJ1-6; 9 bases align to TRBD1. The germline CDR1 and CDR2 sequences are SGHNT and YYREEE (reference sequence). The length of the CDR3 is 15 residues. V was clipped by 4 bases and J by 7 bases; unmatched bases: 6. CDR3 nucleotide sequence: TGTGCCAGCAGCCGGACAGGGGTTTACAATTCACCCCTCCACTTT. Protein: CASSRTGVYNSPLHF.

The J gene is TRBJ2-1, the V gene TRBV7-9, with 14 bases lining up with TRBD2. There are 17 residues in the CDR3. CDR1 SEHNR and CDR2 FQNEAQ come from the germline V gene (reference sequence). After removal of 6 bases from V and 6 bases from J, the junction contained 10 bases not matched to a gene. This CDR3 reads CASSYGLAGGLVNEQFF. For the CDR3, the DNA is TGTGCCAGCAGTTATGGACTAGCGGGGGGCCTGGTCAATGAGCAGTTCTTC.

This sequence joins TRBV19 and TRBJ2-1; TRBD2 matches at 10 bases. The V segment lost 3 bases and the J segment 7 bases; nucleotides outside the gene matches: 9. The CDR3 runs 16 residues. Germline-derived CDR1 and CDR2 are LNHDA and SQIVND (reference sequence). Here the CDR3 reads CASSIGLAGVSNEQFF. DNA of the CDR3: TGTGCCAGTAGTATCGGCCTAGCGGGAGTAAGTAATGAGCAGTTCTTC.

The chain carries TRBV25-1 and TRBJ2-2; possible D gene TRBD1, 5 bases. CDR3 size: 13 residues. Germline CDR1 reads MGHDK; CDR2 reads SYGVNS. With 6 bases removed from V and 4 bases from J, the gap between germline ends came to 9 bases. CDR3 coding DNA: TGTGCCAGCAGCAGGGAATCCACCGGGGAGCTGTTTTTT. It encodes CASSRESTGELFF.

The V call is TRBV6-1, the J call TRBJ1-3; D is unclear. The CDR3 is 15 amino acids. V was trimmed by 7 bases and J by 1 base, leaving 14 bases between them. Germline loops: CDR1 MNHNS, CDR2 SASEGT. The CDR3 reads CASTDGAGSGNTIYF. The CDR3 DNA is TGTGCCAGCACCGACGGAGCTGGGTCTGGAAACACCATATATTTT.

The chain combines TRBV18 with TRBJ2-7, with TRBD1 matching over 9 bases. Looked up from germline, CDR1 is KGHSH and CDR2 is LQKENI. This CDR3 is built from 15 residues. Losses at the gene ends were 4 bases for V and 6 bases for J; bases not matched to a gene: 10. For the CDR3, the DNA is TGTGCCAGCTCACTCACGACAGGGGGACAAGGCGAGCAGTACTTC. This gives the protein CASSLTTGGQGEQYF.

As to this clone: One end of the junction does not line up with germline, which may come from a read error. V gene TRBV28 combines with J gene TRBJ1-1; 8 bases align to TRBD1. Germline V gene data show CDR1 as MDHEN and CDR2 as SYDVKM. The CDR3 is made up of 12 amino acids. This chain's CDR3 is CASSPDRASGLF. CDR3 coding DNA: TGTGCCAGCAGTCCGGACAGGGCATCGGGTCTCTTT.

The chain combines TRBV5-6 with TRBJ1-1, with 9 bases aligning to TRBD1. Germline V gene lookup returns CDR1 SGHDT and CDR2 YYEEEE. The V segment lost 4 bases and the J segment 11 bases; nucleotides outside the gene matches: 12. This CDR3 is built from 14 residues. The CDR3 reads CASSPELDRGGAFF. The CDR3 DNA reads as TGTGCCAGCAGCCCCGAGCTGGACAGGGGAGGGGCTTTCTTT.

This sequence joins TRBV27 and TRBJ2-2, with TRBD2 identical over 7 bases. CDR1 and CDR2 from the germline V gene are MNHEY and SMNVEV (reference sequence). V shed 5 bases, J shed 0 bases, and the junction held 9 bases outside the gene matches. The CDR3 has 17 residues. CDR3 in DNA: TGTGCCAGCAGTAGGTCCCCGGCGGGGGCGAACACCGGGGAGCTGTTTTTT. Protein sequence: CASSRSPAGANTGELFF.

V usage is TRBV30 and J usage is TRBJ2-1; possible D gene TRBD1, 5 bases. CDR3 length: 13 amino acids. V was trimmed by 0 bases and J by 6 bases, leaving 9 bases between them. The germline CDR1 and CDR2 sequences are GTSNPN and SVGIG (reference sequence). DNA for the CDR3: TGTGCCTGGAGTGTACAGACAGTCAATGAGCAGTTCTTC. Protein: CAWSVQTVNEQFF. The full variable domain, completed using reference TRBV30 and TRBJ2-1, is SQTIHQWPATLVQPVGSPLSLECTVEGTSNPNLYWYRQAAGRGLQLLFYSVGIGQISSEVPQNLSASRPQDRQFILSSKKLLLSDSGFYLCAWSVQTVNEQFFGPGTRLTVL.

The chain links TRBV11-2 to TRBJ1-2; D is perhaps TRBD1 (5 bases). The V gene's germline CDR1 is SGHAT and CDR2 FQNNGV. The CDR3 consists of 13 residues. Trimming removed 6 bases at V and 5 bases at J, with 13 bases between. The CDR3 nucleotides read TGTGCCAGCAGACAGAGGGGAGGGTATGGCTACACCTTC. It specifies CASRQRGGYGYTF. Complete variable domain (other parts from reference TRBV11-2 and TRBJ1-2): EAGVAQSPRYKIIEKRQSVAFWCNPISGHATLYWYQQILGQGPKLLIQFQNNGVVDDSQLPKDRFSAERLKGVDSTLKIQPAKLEDSAVYLCASRQRGGYGYTFGSGTRLTVV.

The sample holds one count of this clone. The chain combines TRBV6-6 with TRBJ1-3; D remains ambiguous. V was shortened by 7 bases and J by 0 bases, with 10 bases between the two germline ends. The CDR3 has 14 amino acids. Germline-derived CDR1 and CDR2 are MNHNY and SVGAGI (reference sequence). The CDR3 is CASTTSDSGNTIYF. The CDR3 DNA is TGTGCCAGCACCACGTCAGACTCTGGAAACACCATATATTTT.

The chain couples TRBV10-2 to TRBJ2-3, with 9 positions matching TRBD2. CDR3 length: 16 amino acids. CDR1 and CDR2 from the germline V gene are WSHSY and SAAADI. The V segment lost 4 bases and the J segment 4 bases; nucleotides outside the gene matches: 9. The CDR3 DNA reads TGCGCCAGCAGTGCGGGACTAGCCGGACGCTCAGATACGCAGTATTTT. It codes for CASSAGLAGRSDTQYF.